These 8 T cell receptor beta chains were all obtained from the same sample, sequenced in a study of blood T cell repertoires in COVID-19. The table came from immunoSEQ multiplex PCR; TCRdb's copy has only in-frame clones and leaves some out. Of 70,000 to 95,000 clones in the sample, over 80% were seen once. The specimen was peripheral blood. The receptors were gathered from a woman in her 70s with active or convalescent COVID-19.

The chain carries TRBV3-1 (or the pseudogene TRBV3-2) and TRBJ1-2; 10 bases map to TRBD1. This CDR3 is built from 15 residues. The trim removed 1 base at V and 4 bases at J, leaving 3 bases unmatched. Germline CDR1 LGHDT, CDR2 YNNKEL (reference sequence). The CDR3 nucleotides are TGTGCCAGCAGCCAAGGGACAGGGGGAGTCTATGGCTACACCTTC. This sequence encodes CASSQGTGGVYGYTF.

The V and J genes are TRBV5-8 and TRBJ2-1; D remains ambiguous. The CDR3 extends over 13 amino acids. The V end was cut by 1 base, the J end by 9 bases, with 11 bases between. CDR1 SGHTS and CDR2 YDEGEE come from the germline V gene. CDR3 coding DNA: TGTGCCAGCAGCTTGATATTAGCCGTTGAGCAGTTCTTC. Protein: CASSLILAVEQFF.

The genes are TRBV7-9 and TRBJ1-5; 7 bases agree with TRBD1. Trimming at V came to 5 bases and at J to 2 bases, leaving 6 bases not matched to a gene. Germline V CDR1 and CDR2: SEHNR, FQNEAQ (reference sequence). The CDR3 covers 15 residues. The CDR3 nucleotides read TGTGCCAGCAGCCGAGACAGGGTGGGCAATCAGCCCCAGCATTTT. This codes for CASSRDRVGNQPQHF.

The V gene is TRBV6-6, the J gene TRBJ1-5; a weak D match, TRBD1 (5 bases). Germline CDR1 MNHNY, CDR2 SVGAGI (reference sequence). V dropped 5 bases and J dropped 2 bases, with 19 bases sitting between them. The CDR3 consists of 17 residues. The CDR3 DNA reads as TGTGCCAGCAGTCTCTTTGGGGCCGAATCGGGCAATCAGCCCCAGCATTTT. Its protein product is CASSLFGAESGNQPQHF.

This clone occurred a few times. The chain joins TRBV9 to TRBJ2-1; 8 bases match TRBD2. This CDR3 region has 17 residues. Germline assignment: CDR1 SGDLS and CDR2 YYNGEE. J was trimmed by 7 bases and V by 4 bases; bases with no gene match: 16. The CDR3 here is CASSPRTKRPGGNEQFF. The CDR3 DNA reads TGTGCCAGCAGCCCCCGGACCAAGCGCCCGGGGGGGAATGAGCAGTTCTTC.

The chain recombines TRBV7-2 with TRBJ1-6; D uncertain. V dropped 3 bases and J dropped 2 bases, with 11 bases sitting between them. Germline V lookup: CDR1 SGHTA, CDR2 FQGNSA. This CDR3 comprises 16 residues. The CDR3: CASSFLPVTYNSPLHF. Here the CDR3 DNA reads TGTGCCAGCAGCTTTCTCCCCGTTACCTATAATTCACCCCTCCACTTT. The complete variable domain, with remaining parts taken from reference TRBV7-2 and TRBJ1-6, reads GAGVSQSPSNKVTEKGKDVELRCDPISGHTALYWYRQSLGQGLEFLIYFQGNSAPDKSGLPSDRFSAERTGGSVSTLTIQRTQQEDSAVYLCASSFLPVTYNSPLHFGNGTRLTVT.

The chain links TRBV7-2 to TRBJ2-1; TRBD1 matches at 10 bases. The CDR3 loop spans 16 amino acids. The germline CDR1 and CDR2 sequences are SGHTA and FQGNSA. V dropped 1 base and J dropped 3; count of bases not matched to a gene: 3. The CDR3 loop reads CASSLVGTGVYNEQFF. Here the CDR3 DNA reads TGTGCCAGCAGCTTAGTGGGGACAGGGGTCTACAATGAGCAGTTCTTC.

The V gene is TRBV7-8, the J gene TRBJ2-4; 11 bases agree with TRBD2. Germline loops: CDR1 SGHVS, CDR2 FQNEAQ. With 1 base clipped from V and 4 bases from J, the junction kept 6 bases outside the gene matches. The CDR3 runs 17 residues. The CDR3 sequence: CASSLVWASGGKNIQYF. The DNA for the CDR3 is TGTGCCAGCAGCTTAGTCTGGGCTAGCGGGGGGAAAAACATTCAGTACTTC. The whole variable domain, remainder taken from reference TRBV7-8 and TRBJ2-4, is GAGVSQSPRYKVAKRGQDVALRCDPISGHVSLFWYQQALGQGPEFLTYFQNEAQLDKSGLPSDRFFAERPEGSVSTLKIQRTQQEDSAVYLCASSLVWASGGKNIQYFGAGTRLSVL.